One and the same sample provided the 3 T cell receptor beta chains below, sequenced in a study of T cell responses to AZD1222 COVID-19 vaccine. Some clones are missing from TCRdb's copy, which holds only in-frame ones; the method was immunoSEQ multiplex PCR. Here the sample spans about 150,000 clones, about nine tenths being singletons. The sequencing here drew on peripheral blood, taken on day 0 of AZD1222 vaccination. These receptor sequences come from an adult in good health.

This clone was seen a few times. V usage is TRBV19 and J usage is TRBJ2-1, with D possibly TRBD2 on 6 matching bases. The CDR3 is 16 residues long. Trimming removed 7 bases from V and 1 base from J, with 17 bases in between. Germline V gene data show CDR1 as LNHDA and CDR2 as SQIVND (reference sequence). CDR3 nucleotides: TGTGCCAGTATGGGGCCGGGACTGAAATCCTACAATGAGCAGTTCTTC. Its protein is CASMGPGLKSYNEQFF. Based on the CDR3 plus reference TRBV19 and TRBJ2-1, the full variable domain is DGGITQSPKYLFRKEGQNVTLSCEQNLNHDAMYWYRQDPGQGLRLIYYSQIVNDFQKGDIAEGYSVSREKKESFPLTVTSAQKNPTAFYLCASMGPGLKSYNEQFFGPGTRLTVL.

This rearrangement joins TRBV7-3 to TRBJ2-2; D is perhaps TRBD1 or TRBD2 (5 bases each). Germline values: CDR1 SGHTA, CDR2 FQGTGA. This CDR3 is 15 amino acids long. The V gene lost 5 bases and the J gene lost 3 bases, with 13 bases spanning the gap. CDR3 residues: CASSPVRDHTGELFF. CDR3 nucleotides: TGTGCCAGCAGCCCCGTCCGGGACCACACCGGGGAGCTGTTTTTT. Together with reference TRBV7-3 and TRBJ2-2, the CDR3 gives the full variable domain: GAGVSQTPSNKVTEKGKYVELRCDPISGHTALYWYRQSLGQGPEFLIYFQGTGAADDSGLPNDRFFAVRPEGSVSTLKIQRTERGDSAVYLCASSPVRDHTGELFFGEGSRLTVL.

The genes are TRBV27 and TRBJ2-5, with 9 positions matching TRBD2. Germline CDR1 MNHEY, CDR2 SMNVEV (reference sequence). V shed 4 bases, J shed 4 bases, and the junction held 19 bases outside the gene matches. This CDR3 has 19 amino acids. CDR3 sequence: CASSSRKSVAGDPRETQYF. The CDR3 region has the DNA TGTGCCAGCAGTTCCCGGAAAAGTGTAGCGGGAGACCCACGAGAGACCCAGTACTTC.